A single sample is the source of the 17 T cell receptor beta chains below, sequenced in a study of blood T cell repertoires in COVID-19. Sequenced by immunoSEQ multiplex PCR; TCRdb stores in-frame clones only, minus some. The data show approximately 82,000 clones, 81% seen once. The material sequenced was peripheral blood. The source of these receptors is a human donor in a cohort sampled during active COVID-19.

The chain is built from TRBV28 and TRBJ1-3; 7 bases line up with TRBD1. Germline loops: CDR1 MDHEN, CDR2 SYDVKM. V was pared by 6 bases and J by 1 base, with 3 bases of the junction left unmatched. The CDR3 contains 14 residues. The CDR3 spells CASRTQGSGNTIYF. In DNA, the CDR3 is TGTGCCAGCAGAACACAGGGGTCTGGAAACACCATATATTTT.

The V gene is TRBV24-1, the J gene TRBJ1-1, with TRBD1 identical over 7 bases. There are 15 residues in the CDR3. Germline-derived CDR1 and CDR2 are KGHDR and SFDVKD. After removal of 11 bases from V and 0 bases from J, the junction contained 11 bases not matched to a gene. Written as DNA, the CDR3 is TGTGCCAGGCCGACGGGACAGCACATGAACACTGAAGCTTTCTTT. It codes for CARPTGQHMNTEAFF.

The CDR3 is CASSYSGGALNEQFF. The CDR3 DNA follows: TGTGCCAGCAGCTATAGCGGGGGGGCTTTAAATGAGCAGTTCTTC. The J gene is TRBJ2-1, the V gene TRBV11-1; 11 bases are shared with TRBD2. J gave up 7 bases and V 4 bases, and 6 bases lay outside the gene matches. The germline V gene encodes CDR1 SGHAT and CDR2 FQDESV (reference sequence). This CDR3 is 15 amino acids long.

V gene TRBV5-8 combines with J gene TRBJ1-5; D gene ambiguous. From germline, CDR1 is SGHTS and CDR2 YDEGEE. V gave up 4 bases and J gave up 5 bases, with 10 bases separating them. This CDR3 has 13 residues. Written as DNA, the CDR3 is TGTGCCAGCAGCGAACAGCATTATCAGCCCCAGCATTTT. The encoded protein is CASSEQHYQPQHF.

The V and J genes are TRBV7-3 and TRBJ1-1; 8 bases match TRBD1. Germline V gene sequence: CDR1 SGHTA, CDR2 FQGTGA. Trimming at V came to 5 bases and at J to 5 bases, leaving 7 bases not matched to a gene. CDR3 length: 14 amino acids. The CDR3 is CASSTTGAGTEAFF. For the CDR3, the DNA is TGTGCCAGCAGCACGACAGGGGCGGGAACTGAAGCTTTCTTT.

The V and J genes are TRBV24-1 and TRBJ2-3; TRBD2 is a possible D gene (6 bases). This CDR3 comprises 14 residues. The V gene's germline CDR1 is KGHDR and CDR2 SFDVKD. The V end was cut by 3 bases, the J end by 6 bases, with 12 bases between. The CDR3 DNA sequence: TGTGCCACCAGTGATCCGGGAGCCTTGGATACGCAGTATTTT. It is translated as CATSDPGALDTQYF.

This rearrangement joins TRBV6-2 or TRBV6-3 to TRBJ1-1, with 8 nucleotides matching TRBD1. There are 14 residues in the CDR3. The germline CDR1 and CDR2 sequences are MNHEY and SVGEGT. V shed 5 bases, J shed 3 bases, and the junction held 5 bases outside the gene matches. The CDR3 coding sequence is TGTGCCAGCAGTCCCCACAGGGGGTACACTGAAGCTTTCTTT. It is translated as CASSPHRGYTEAFF.

The chain joins TRBV5-1 to TRBJ2-3; TRBD2 agrees at 14 bases. The germline V gene encodes CDR1 SGHRS and CDR2 YFSETQ. The CDR3 spans 19 residues. Unmatched junction bases numbered 9, after V lost 0 bases and J lost 3 bases. DNA of the CDR3: TGCGCCAGCAGCTTGGCGACTAGCGGGGGGGCCGCCTTAACAGATACGCAGTATTTT. Translating it yields CASSLATSGGAALTDTQYF.

This chain links TRBV9 with TRBJ1-5; tentative D call: TRBD1 (6 bases). This CDR3 region has 14 residues. Per germline, CDR1 SGDLS and CDR2 YYNGEE. V was cut by 4 bases and J by 3 bases, with 11 bases left in between. CDR3 loop: CASSPGHLNQPQHF. The CDR3 nucleotides are TGTGCCAGCAGCCCGGGACACCTCAATCAGCCCCAGCATTTT.

This rearrangement joins TRBV5-1 to TRBJ2-2; a weak D match, TRBD2 (6 bases). This CDR3 has 14 residues. Trimming removed 0 bases at V and 6 bases at J, with 9 bases between. CDR1 and CDR2 from the germline V gene are SGHRS and YFSETQ. DNA of the CDR3: TGCGCCAGCAGCTTGGCGGGGGTGTCCGGGGAGCTGTTTTTT. Translating gives CASSLAGVSGELFF. Supplemented by reference TRBV5-1 and TRBJ2-2, the full variable domain reads KAGVTQTPRYLIKTRGQQVTLSCSPISGHRSVSWYQQTPGQGLQFLFEYFSETQRNKGNFPGRFSGRQFSNSRSEMNVSTLELGDSALYLCASSLAGVSGELFFGEGSRLTVL.

The rearrangement links TRBV7-9 to TRBJ1-1; TRBD1 matches 8 bases. Germline V gives CDR1 SEHNR, CDR2 FQNEAQ (reference sequence). There are 16 residues in the CDR3. The junction had 9 bases not matched to a gene; V was cut back by 3 bases and J by 3 bases. The CDR3 loop is CASSFPTGGLDTEAFF. In nucleotides, the CDR3 is TGTGCCAGCAGCTTCCCAACAGGGGGTTTGGACACTGAAGCTTTCTTT.

This clone showed up just a few times. V and J are TRBV7-6 and TRBJ2-7; 7 nucleotides match TRBD1. There are 20 residues in the CDR3. J gave up 0 bases and V 5 bases, and 22 bases lay outside the gene matches. The germline CDR1 and CDR2 sequences are SGHVS and FNYEAQ. The DNA of the CDR3 is TGTGCCAGCAGCCCCCTACCTCTGATGGTCCTGGGACAGAACTCCTACGAGCAGTACTTC. Translating it yields CASSPLPLMVLGQNSYEQYF.

This rearrangement joins TRBV6-6 to TRBJ1-5; D may be TRBD1 (6 bases). Germline V lookup: CDR1 MNHNY, CDR2 SVGAGI (reference sequence). The CDR3 runs 14 residues. V was shortened by 3 bases and J by 6 bases, with 12 bases between the two germline ends. The CDR3 protein is CASSYPGDVQPQHF. As DNA, the CDR3 is TGTGCCAGCAGTTATCCAGGGGACGTTCAGCCCCAGCATTTT.

V is TRBV9 and J is TRBJ1-4; the D is unclear. Trimming stripped 0 bases from V and 8 bases from J, with 11 bases between. In germline, CDR1 is SGDLS, CDR2 YYNGEE. This CDR3 is 14 amino acids long. The CDR3, as DNA: TGTGCCAGCAGCGTAGCGTCGGGAGGGGAAAAACTGTTTTTT. Translation gives CASSVASGGEKLFF.

V is TRBV2 and J is TRBJ2-1, with 7 bases aligning to TRBD2. The length of the CDR3 is 15 residues. Germline CDR1 and CDR2: SNHLY and FYNNEI. V lost 3 bases and J lost 8; bases outside the gene matches: 10. The CDR3 sequence: CASSDIAGLGDEQFF. The CDR3 DNA sequence: TGTGCCAGCAGTGATATAGCGGGCCTGGGGGATGAGCAGTTCTTC. Based on the CDR3 plus reference TRBV2 and TRBJ2-1, the full variable domain is EPEVTQTPSHQVTQMGQEVILRCVPISNHLYFYWYRQILGQKVEFLVSFYNNEISEKSEIFDDQFSVERPDGSNFTLKIRSTKLEDSAMYFCASSDIAGLGDEQFFGPGTRLTVL.

CDR3 in DNA: TGTGCCAGCAGCTTGGGCGGGGGGGAAGAGACCCAGTACTTC. Protein sequence: CASSLGGGEETQYF. The V call is TRBV5-4, the J call TRBJ2-5; TRBD2 matches 9 bases. The CDR3 is made up of 14 amino acids. Germline lookup yields CDR1 SGHNT and CDR2 YYREEE (reference sequence). With V trimmed by 0 bases and J by 3 bases, 0 bases remained unmatched.

Judged by abundance, this clone is medium-sized. The chain is built from TRBV6-2 or TRBV6-3 and TRBJ2-7; 7 nucleotides line up with TRBD2. CDR1 and CDR2 (germline): MNHEY, SVGEGT. Trimming at V came to 5 bases and at J to 2 bases, leaving 9 bases not matched to a gene. CDR3 length: 15 amino acids. The CDR3 loop reads CASSGTERGTYEQYF. In nucleotides, the CDR3 is TGTGCCAGCAGTGGGACCGAGCGGGGCACCTACGAGCAGTACTTC.